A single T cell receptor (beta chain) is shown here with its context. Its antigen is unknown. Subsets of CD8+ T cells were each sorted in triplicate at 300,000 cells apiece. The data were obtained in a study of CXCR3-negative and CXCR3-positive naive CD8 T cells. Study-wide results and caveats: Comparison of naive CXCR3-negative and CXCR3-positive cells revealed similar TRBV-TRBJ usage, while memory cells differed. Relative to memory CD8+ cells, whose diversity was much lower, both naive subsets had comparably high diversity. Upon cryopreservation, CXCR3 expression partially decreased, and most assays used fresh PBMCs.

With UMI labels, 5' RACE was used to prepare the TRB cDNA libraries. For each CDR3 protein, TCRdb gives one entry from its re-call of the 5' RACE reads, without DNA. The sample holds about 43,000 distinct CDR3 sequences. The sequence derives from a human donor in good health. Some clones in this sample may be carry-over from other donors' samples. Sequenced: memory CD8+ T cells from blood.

CDR3 sequence: CASSWTGVMNTEAFF. The chain joins TRBV5-1 to TRBJ1-1. The CDR3 spans 15 residues. CDR1 SGHRS and CDR2 YFSETQ come from the germline V gene.